What follows is one T cell receptor beta chain and its context. Its binding antigen is unknown. Base quality data are lacking; no much larger clone is found one base away. TCRbeta CDR3 regions were amplified from genomic DNA using the immunoSEQ Assay, a bias-controlled multiplex PCR. Under the source paper's analysis protocol: Within the assay, amplification of reference gene primers was used to estimate how many nucleated cells each sample contained. Sequence reads were collapsed and filtered to measure the absolute abundance of every unique TCRbeta CDR3 rearrangement. Productive Simpson clonality was computed per sample as the square root of Simpson's diversity index over productive rearrangements. The table comes from immuneACCESS by way of TCRdb, which keeps in-frame sequences with V and J called. Part of the clones is missing from these tables; in studies checked, under half for an unresolved V gene and the rest for unknown reasons. V and J calls and clone size come straight from that table; D and trimming were deduced from the DNA. This sample lists over 250,000 clones; 89% were detected once. The ten largest clones take up approximately 2% of the sample.

Participants in the prospective study were enrolled through a virtual design, were aged about 18 to 100 years, and lived in 20 to 30 United States geographic areas. In the prospective study, participants were assigned to cohorts based on the clinical history participants reported in a screening survey and a study questionnaire. ImmuneRACE Cohort 3 recovered participants were defined by two consecutive negative NP/OP PCR tests, healthcare professional clearance, or symptom resolution. Each participant in the prospective study had whole blood, serum and a nasopharyngeal or oropharyngeal swab collected by mobile phlebotomists. Prospective study participants could optionally give additional blood draws and questionnaires over a roughly two-month period. Prospective study blood samples were shipped either frozen or at room temperature before DNA extraction. This sample is part of a study of blood T cell repertoires in COVID-19 (TCRdb year 2020). At the level of the whole study: The collaborator samples originated in the United States, Italy and Spain and spanned the acute and convalescent phases of COVID-19. The material from the prospective study consisted of cDNA or gDNA derived from T cells, B-cell-depleted T cells, or PBMCs. Subjects who had been exposed to COVID-19, were actively infected with it, or had recovered from it provided the deeply sampled blood TCRbeta repertoires that made up the dataset. The repertoires were released in a freely available public database meant as a resource for research on the immune response to SARS-CoV-2. Samples were obtained from the ongoing ImmuneRACE study (first 160 participants) and from about 1,300 subjects provided by 6 global collaborators. Sample metadata almost always included a de-identified subject ID, COVID-19 status, age in years and sex. Where available, HLA class I and class II types were obtained from metadata supplied by the sample provider rather than from assay-based typing. Findings and caveats that apply to the study as a whole: The quantity of clinical and demographic metadata differed by source and by participant and was supplied without curation.

Reading from cysteine to phenylalanine, the CDR3 counts 14 amino acids. The entry retains the CDR3 DNA only, 42 bases that are in frame from base 1. In the germline V gene, CDR1 corresponds to SGHRS and CDR2 to YFSETQ. The junction carries 8 bases between V and J, which are trimmed by 2 bases and 2 bases respectively. The receptor chain draws on TRBV5-1 and TRBJ2-1, with no confidently assigned D gene. This TCR derives from a woman aged 55-70 years who had recovered from COVID-19. The sequenced sample was PBMCs or T cells enriched from blood (not recorded which). Here is the DNA: TGCGCCAGCAGCTTTTCACAAGCCTACAATGAGCAGTTCTTC. This yields the protein CASSFSQAYNEQFF.